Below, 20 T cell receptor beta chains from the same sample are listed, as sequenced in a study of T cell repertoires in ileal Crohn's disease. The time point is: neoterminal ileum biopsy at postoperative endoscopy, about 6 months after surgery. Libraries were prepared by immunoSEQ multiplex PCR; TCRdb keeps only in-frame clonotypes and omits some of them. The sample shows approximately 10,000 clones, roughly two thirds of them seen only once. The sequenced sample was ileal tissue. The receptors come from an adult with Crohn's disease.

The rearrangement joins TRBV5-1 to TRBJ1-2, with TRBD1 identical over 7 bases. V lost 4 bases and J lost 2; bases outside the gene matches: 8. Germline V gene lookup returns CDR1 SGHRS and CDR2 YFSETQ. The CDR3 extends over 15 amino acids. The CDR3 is CASSAYGTENYGYTF. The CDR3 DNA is TGCGCCAGCAGCGCCTACGGGACAGAGAACTATGGCTACACCTTC.

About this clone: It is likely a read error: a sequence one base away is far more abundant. The CDR3 DNA reads as TGCGCCAGCAGTCACCGGGACAGGATAACAACTAATGAAAAACTGTTTTTT. This codes for CASSHRDRITTNEKLFF. The chain carries TRBV4-1 and TRBJ1-4; 8 positions agree with TRBD1. With V trimmed by 6 bases and J by 0 bases, 9 bases remained unmatched. This CDR3 spans 17 amino acids. CDR1 is MGHRA, CDR2 YSYEKL, per germline.

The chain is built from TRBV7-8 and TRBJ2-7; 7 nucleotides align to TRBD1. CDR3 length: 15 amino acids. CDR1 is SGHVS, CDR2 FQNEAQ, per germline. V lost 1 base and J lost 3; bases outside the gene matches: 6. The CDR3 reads CASSLEGQRNYEQYF. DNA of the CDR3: TGTGCCAGCAGCTTAGAGGGACAGAGAAACTACGAGCAGTACTTC. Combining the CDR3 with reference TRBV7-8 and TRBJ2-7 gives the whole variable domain GAGVSQSPRYKVAKRGQDVALRCDPISGHVSLFWYQQALGQGPEFLTYFQNEAQLDKSGLPSDRFFAERPEGSVSTLKIQRTQQEDSAVYLCASSLEGQRNYEQYFGPGTRLTVT.

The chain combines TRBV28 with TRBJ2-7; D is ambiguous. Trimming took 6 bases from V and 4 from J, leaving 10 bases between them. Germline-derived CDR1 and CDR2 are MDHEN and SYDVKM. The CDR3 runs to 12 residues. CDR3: CASSTVEYEQYF. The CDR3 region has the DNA TGTGCCAGCAGCACAGTAGAATACGAGCAGTACTTC.

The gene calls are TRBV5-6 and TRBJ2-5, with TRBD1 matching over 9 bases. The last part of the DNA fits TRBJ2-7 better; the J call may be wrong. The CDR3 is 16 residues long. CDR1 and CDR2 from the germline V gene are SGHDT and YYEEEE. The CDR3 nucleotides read TGTGCCAGCAGTCCCGGGACAGGGTTGAGTAGGAGCGAGCAGTACTTC. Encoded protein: CASSPGTGLSRSEQYF.

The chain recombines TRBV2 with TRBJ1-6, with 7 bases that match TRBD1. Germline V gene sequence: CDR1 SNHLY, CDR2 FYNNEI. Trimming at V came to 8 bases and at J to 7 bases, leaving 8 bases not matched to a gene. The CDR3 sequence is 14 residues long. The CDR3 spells CASLRDRGNSPLHF. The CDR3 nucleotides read TGTGCCAGCCTCCGGGACAGAGGCAATTCACCCCTCCACTTT.

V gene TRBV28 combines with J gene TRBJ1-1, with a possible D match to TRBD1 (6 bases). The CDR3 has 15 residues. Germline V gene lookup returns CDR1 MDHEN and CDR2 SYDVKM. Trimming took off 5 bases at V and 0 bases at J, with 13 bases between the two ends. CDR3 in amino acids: CASSIQQGLNTEAFF. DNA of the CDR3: TGTGCCAGCAGTATTCAACAGGGACTGAACACTGAAGCTTTCTTT.

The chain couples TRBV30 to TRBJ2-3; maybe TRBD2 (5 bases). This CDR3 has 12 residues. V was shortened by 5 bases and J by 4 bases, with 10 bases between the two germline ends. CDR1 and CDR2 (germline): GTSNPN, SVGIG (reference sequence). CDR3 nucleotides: TGTGCCTGGGAGGGAGCCGCAGATACGCAGTATTTT. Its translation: CAWEGAADTQYF.

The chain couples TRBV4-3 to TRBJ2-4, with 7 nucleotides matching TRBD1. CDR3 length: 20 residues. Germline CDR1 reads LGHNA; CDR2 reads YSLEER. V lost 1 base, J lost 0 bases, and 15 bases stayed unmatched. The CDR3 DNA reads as TGCGCCAGCAGCCAAGTCTATTCGGGACAGTCCTCTCTAGCCAAAAACATTCAGTACTTC. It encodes CASSQVYSGQSSLAKNIQYF.

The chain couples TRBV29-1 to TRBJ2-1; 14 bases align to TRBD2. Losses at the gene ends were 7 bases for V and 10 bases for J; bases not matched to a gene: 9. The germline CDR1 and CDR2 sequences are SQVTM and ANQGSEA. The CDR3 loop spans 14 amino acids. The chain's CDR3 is CSARLAGGPREQFF. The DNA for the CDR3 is TGCAGCGCCCGACTAGCGGGAGGGCCTAGGGAGCAGTTCTTC.

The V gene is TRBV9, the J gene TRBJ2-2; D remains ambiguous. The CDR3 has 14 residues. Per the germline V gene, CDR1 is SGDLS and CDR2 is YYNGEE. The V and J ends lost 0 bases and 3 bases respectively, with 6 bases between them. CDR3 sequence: CASSVEAYTGELFF. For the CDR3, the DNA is TGTGCCAGCAGCGTAGAAGCATACACCGGGGAGCTGTTTTTT.

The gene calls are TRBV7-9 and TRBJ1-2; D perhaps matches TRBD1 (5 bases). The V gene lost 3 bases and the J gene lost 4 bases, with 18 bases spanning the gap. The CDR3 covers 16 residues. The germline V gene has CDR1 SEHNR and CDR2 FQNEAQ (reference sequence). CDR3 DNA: TGTGCCAGCAGCTTTAAAAACCATGAGACAGTCTATGGCTACACCTTC. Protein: CASSFKNHETVYGYTF.

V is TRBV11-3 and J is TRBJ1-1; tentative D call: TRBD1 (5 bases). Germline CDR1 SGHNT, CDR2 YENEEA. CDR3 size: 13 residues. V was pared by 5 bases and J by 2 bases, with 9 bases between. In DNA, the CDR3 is TGTGCCAGCAGCAGTGGACAAAACACTGAAGCTTTCTTT. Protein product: CASSSGQNTEAFF.

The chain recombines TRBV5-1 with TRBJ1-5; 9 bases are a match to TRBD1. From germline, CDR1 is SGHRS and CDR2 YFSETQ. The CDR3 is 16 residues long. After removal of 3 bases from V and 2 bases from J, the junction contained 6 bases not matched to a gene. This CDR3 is CASSSGTGNGNQPQHF. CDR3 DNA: TGCGCCAGCAGCTCCGGGACAGGGAATGGCAATCAGCCCCAGCATTTT.

The CDR3 sequence is CASSPSGGDYNEQFF. The CDR3 coding sequence is TGTGCCAGCAGCCCCAGCGGCGGGGACTACAATGAGCAGTTCTTC. This sequence joins TRBV9 and TRBJ2-1; tentative D call: TRBD2 (6 bases). Trimming shortened V by 4 bases and J by 3 bases, and 14 bases separated the two germline ends. The germline gives CDR1 SGDLS, CDR2 YYNGEE. CDR3 length: 15 amino acids.

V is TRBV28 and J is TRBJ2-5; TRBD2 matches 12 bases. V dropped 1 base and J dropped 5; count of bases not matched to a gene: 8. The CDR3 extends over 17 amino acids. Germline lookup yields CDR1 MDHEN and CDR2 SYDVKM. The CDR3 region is CASSLLSGTSGYETQYF. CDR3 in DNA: TGTGCCAGCAGTTTATTGAGTGGGACTAGCGGGTACGAGACCCAGTACTTC.

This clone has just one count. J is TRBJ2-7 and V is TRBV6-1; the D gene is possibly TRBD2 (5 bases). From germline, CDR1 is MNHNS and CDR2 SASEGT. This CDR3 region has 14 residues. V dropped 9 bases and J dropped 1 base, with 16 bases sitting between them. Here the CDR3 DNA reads TGTGCCAGTCTAAGTGGACTGAGTTCCTACGAGCAGTACTTC. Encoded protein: CASLSGLSSYEQYF.

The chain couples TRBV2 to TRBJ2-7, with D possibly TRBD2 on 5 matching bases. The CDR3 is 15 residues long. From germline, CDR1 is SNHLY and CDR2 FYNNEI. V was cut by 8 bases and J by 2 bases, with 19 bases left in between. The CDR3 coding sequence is TGTGCCAGCTGCCGACAAGGAGGCGAGACCTACGAGCAGTACTTC. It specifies CASCRQGGETYEQYF.

Here the CDR3 reads CASSPDYQTYEQYF. Written as DNA, the CDR3 is TGTGCCAGCTCACCAGACTATCAGACCTACGAGCAGTACTTC. The rearrangement joins TRBV18 to TRBJ2-7; D possibly corresponds to TRBD2 (5 bases). Per germline, CDR1 KGHSH and CDR2 LQKENI. The CDR3 has 14 amino acids. V shed 2 bases and J shed 2 bases, with 10 bases lying between them.

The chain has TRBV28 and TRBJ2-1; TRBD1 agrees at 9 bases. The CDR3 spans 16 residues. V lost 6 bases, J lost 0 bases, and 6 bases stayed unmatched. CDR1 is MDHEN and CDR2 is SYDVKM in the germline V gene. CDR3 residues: CASRTGGAGSYNEQFF. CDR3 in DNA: TGTGCCAGCAGAACAGGGGGCGCGGGCTCCTACAATGAGCAGTTCTTC.